These 23 T cell receptor beta chains originate from one sample sequenced in a study of blood T cell repertoires in COVID-19. The table came from immunoSEQ multiplex PCR; TCRdb's copy has only in-frame clones and leaves some out. Seen here are some 350,000 clones, more than 70% observed once, and the top ten hold 5.5% to 7.5%. Sequenced: peripheral blood. These receptors were taken from a woman aged 70 to 79 with COVID-19, enrolled during active disease.

This rearrangement joins TRBV7-8 to TRBJ2-7; 7 nucleotides line up with TRBD2. The CDR3 contains 13 residues. J gave up 7 bases and V 1 base, and 4 bases lay outside the gene matches. The germline CDR1 and CDR2 sequences are SGHVS and FQNEAQ. This CDR3 reads CASSLELAQEQYF. CDR3 DNA sequence: TGTGCCAGCAGCTTAGAACTAGCGCAAGAGCAGTACTTC.

The rearrangement links TRBV6-5 to TRBJ1-1, with a possible D match to TRBD1 (5 bases). V was shortened by 6 bases and J by 5 bases, with 16 bases between the two germline ends. Germline V gives CDR1 MNHEY, CDR2 SVGAGI. The CDR3 has 14 amino acids. In nucleotides, the CDR3 is TGTGCCAGCAGCTGGTCCGGCGGGGGGACTGAAGCTTTCTTT. Its protein product is CASSWSGGGTEAFF.

The genes are TRBV4-2 and TRBJ1-2; D is perhaps TRBD1 (5 bases). V lost 0 bases to trimming and J lost 8 bases, with 7 bases between them. The CDR3 loop spans 12 amino acids. Germline loops: CDR1 LGHNA, CDR2 YNFKEQ. The CDR3 loop reads CASSQDSGGYTF. The CDR3 region has the DNA TGTGCCAGCAGCCAAGATTCAGGGGGCTACACCTTC.

This chain connects TRBV14 to TRBJ1-2; TRBD1 might be the D (6 bases). Germline V CDR1 and CDR2: SGHDN, FVKESK. The length of the CDR3 is 15 residues. Between the trimmed V and J ends, which lost 3 bases and 7 bases, there was a span of 18 bases. CDR3 residues: CASSHPDRPSGGYTF. The CDR3 DNA is TGTGCCAGCAGCCACCCGGACAGACCCTCGGGTGGCTACACCTTC.

The chain combines TRBV19 with TRBJ1-5, with 7 bases matching TRBD1. Per the germline V gene, CDR1 is LNHDA and CDR2 is SQIVND (reference sequence). This CDR3 spans 15 amino acids. The V and J ends lost 6 bases and 0 bases, in that order; junction bases with no gene match: 5. In DNA, the CDR3 is TGTGCCAGTAGCTTGACAGGGTATAGCAATCAGCCCCAGCATTTT. Translating it yields CASSLTGYSNQPQHF.

The chain employs TRBV30 and TRBJ2-5; 7 nucleotides agree with TRBD2. The CDR3 has 14 amino acids. Losses at the gene ends were 2 bases for V and 4 bases for J; bases not matched to a gene: 7. Per the germline V gene, CDR1 is GTSNPN and CDR2 is SVGIG (reference sequence). The chain's CDR3 is CAWSRGGSAETQYF. The CDR3 DNA is TGTGCCTGGAGTCGCGGGGGATCGGCAGAGACCCAGTACTTC.

The chain recombines TRBV19 with TRBJ1-6; D is unresolved. The CDR3 is 14 residues long. CDR1 is LNHDA, CDR2 SQIVND, per germline (reference sequence). V lost 5 bases and J lost 5, with 10 bases in between. This chain's CDR3 is CASSLGSDNSPLHF. Written as DNA, the CDR3 is TGTGCCAGTAGTCTCGGGTCCGATAATTCACCCCTCCACTTT.

This clone came up once. The chain uses TRBV5-1 and TRBJ2-3; D is perhaps TRBD2 (5 bases). The V end was cut by 4 bases, the J end by 0 bases, with 12 bases between. Germline lookup yields CDR1 SGHRS and CDR2 YFSETQ. This CDR3 comprises 15 residues. The CDR3 bases are TGCGCCAGCAGCCCTCGGACTGCTAGCACAGATACGCAGTATTTT. This gives the protein CASSPRTASTDTQYF.

The chain uses TRBV28 and TRBJ1-5; D remains unclear. This CDR3 comprises 15 residues. V was pared by 5 bases and J by 1 base, with 12 bases between. CDR1 and CDR2 (germline): MDHEN, SYDVKM. CDR3 coding DNA: TGTGCCAGCAGTCTTGGTGGTAGAAGCAATCAGCCCCAGCATTTT. Protein sequence: CASSLGGRSNQPQHF.

The V and J genes are TRBV18 and TRBJ1-1, with TRBD1 matching 7 bases. J lost 4 bases, V lost 6 bases, and 8 bases had no gene match. The CDR3 extends over 14 amino acids. The V gene's germline CDR1 is KGHSH and CDR2 LQKENI. CDR3 protein: CASSEQGYRTEAFF. The CDR3 DNA is TGTGCCAGCTCCGAACAGGGGTATCGCACTGAAGCTTTCTTT.

The CDR3 region is CASSDRARDQPQHF. The CDR3 region has the DNA TGTGCCAGCAGTGACAGGGCAAGGGATCAGCCCCAGCATTTT. The chain has TRBV2 and TRBJ1-5; a weak D match, TRBD1 (5 bases). Trimming shortened V by 3 bases and J by 5 bases, and 11 bases separated the two germline ends. This CDR3 contains 14 residues. Germline V gives CDR1 SNHLY, CDR2 FYNNEI.

The chain couples TRBV11-2 to TRBJ1-1; a possible D gene is TRBD1 (5 bases). The CDR3 loop spans 15 amino acids. Trimming left V 5 bases short and J 4 bases short, with 17 bases between. Germline V lookup: CDR1 SGHAT, CDR2 FQNNGV. CDR3 region: CASSKPYPGFTEAFF. The CDR3 coding sequence is TGTGCCAGCAGCAAACCTTACCCAGGGTTCACTGAAGCTTTCTTT.

This clone turned up a few times. The rearrangement joins TRBV28 to TRBJ1-2; 8 positions match TRBD1. CDR1 is MDHEN, CDR2 SYDVKM, per germline. The length of the CDR3 is 14 residues. V was pared by 5 bases and J by 4 bases, with 6 bases of the junction left unmatched. CDR3 protein: CASSTGQGRYGYTF. CDR3 coding DNA: TGTGCCAGCAGTACTGGACAGGGCCGCTATGGCTACACCTTC.

In its sample, this clone was seen a few times. The genes are TRBV7-2 and TRBJ2-3, with 7 bases lining up with TRBD2. The germline gives CDR1 SGHTA, CDR2 FQGNSA. CDR3 length: 13 residues. V lost 6 bases to trimming and J lost 6 bases; unmatched junction nucleotides: 6. CDR3 protein: CASRRGRLDTQYF. CDR3 bases: TGTGCCAGCAGACGCGGGAGATTGGATACGCAGTATTTT.

This clone has a single count. The chain combines TRBV11-2 with TRBJ1-1; D ambiguous. This CDR3 comprises 13 residues. V dropped 6 bases and J dropped 2 bases, with 10 bases sitting between them. The germline gives CDR1 SGHAT, CDR2 FQNNGV. The CDR3 region is CASRLRGNTEAFF. The CDR3, as DNA: TGTGCCAGCAGATTACGGGGAAACACTGAAGCTTTCTTT.

The J gene is TRBJ2-3, the V gene TRBV10-1; tentatively, D is TRBD1 (6 bases). The germline CDR1 and CDR2 sequences are WNHNN and SYGVQD (reference sequence). This CDR3 has 13 residues. Deletions cut 0 bases from V and 5 bases from J, with 6 bases between. CDR3 nucleotides: TGCGCCAGCAGTGAGTCGACAGGAGATACGCAGTATTTT. Its protein is CASSESTGDTQYF.

This clone was detected only a few times. The chain has TRBV5-1 and TRBJ2-1; 10 bases are a match to TRBD2. The CDR3 runs to 18 residues. J gave up 0 bases and V 4 bases, and 10 bases lay outside the gene matches. Germline values: CDR1 SGHRS, CDR2 YFSETQ. CDR3 nucleotide sequence: TGCGCCAGCAGCCCCGTCTTAGCGGGGGGAAACTCCTACAATGAGCAGTTCTTC. Translation gives CASSPVLAGGNSYNEQFF.

The chain employs TRBV5-8 and TRBJ2-5, with D maybe TRBD2 (6 bases). This CDR3 is 14 amino acids long. The ends were cut back, 1 base at V and 6 bases at J, with 13 bases in the middle. Germline V gene sequence: CDR1 SGHTS, CDR2 YDEGEE. CDR3 nucleotide sequence: TGTGCCAGCAGCTTGAGCCTAGGGAGGCAGACCCAGTACTTC. It codes for CASSLSLGRQTQYF.

The chain links TRBV13 to TRBJ1-4; D perhaps matches TRBD1 (6 bases). V was clipped by 3 bases and J by 6 bases, with 11 bases between them. Germline V gene sequence: CDR1 PRHDT, CDR2 FYEKMQ (reference sequence). The length of the CDR3 is 14 residues. CDR3 protein: CASSFVGADEKLFF. The CDR3 DNA reads TGTGCCAGCAGCTTCGTGGGGGCGGATGAAAAACTGTTTTTT.

The chain uses TRBV18 and TRBJ1-2; D perhaps matches TRBD1 (6 bases). The length of the CDR3 is 12 residues. Germline V lookup: CDR1 KGHSH, CDR2 LQKENI. Deletions cut 4 bases from V and 8 bases from J, with 11 bases between. This CDR3 reads CASSQQGEGYTF. The CDR3 region has the DNA TGTGCCAGCTCACAACAGGGAGAAGGCTACACCTTC.

In the case of this clone: Other DNA variants within this sample encode the same CDR3. The J gene is TRBJ2-5, the V gene TRBV24-1; 8 nucleotides align to TRBD2. The V and J ends lost 2 bases and 5 bases, in that order; junction bases with no gene match: 6. The CDR3 runs to 15 residues. Germline CDR1 KGHDR, CDR2 SFDVKD. The CDR3 loop is CATSDSGGAGETQYF. In DNA, the CDR3 is TGTGCCACCAGTGATTCCGGGGGGGCGGGTGAGACCCAGTACTTC.

V usage is TRBV12-3 or TRBV12-4 and J usage is TRBJ1-2, with a possible D match to TRBD1 (5 bases). This CDR3 region has 12 residues. Deletions cut 7 bases from V and 8 bases from J, with 14 bases between. CDR3 bases: TGTGCCAGCACTCTGGGGCATTACGGCTACACCTTC. Protein: CASTLGHYGYTF.

The J gene is TRBJ1-4, the V gene TRBV5-1, with 9 nucleotides matching TRBD1. The CDR3 totals 16 residues. V dropped 0 bases and J dropped 5; count of bases not matched to a gene: 5. Germline lookup yields CDR1 SGHRS and CDR2 YFSETQ. CDR3 sequence (DNA): TGCGCCAGCAGCTTGGTAGGGGGACAGGGAAATGAAAAACTGTTTTTT. Translated: CASSLVGGQGNEKLFF. Full variable domain (missing parts from reference TRBV5-1 and TRBJ1-4): KAGVTQTPRYLIKTRGQQVTLSCSPISGHRSVSWYQQTPGQGLQFLFEYFSETQRNKGNFPGRFSGRQFSNSRSEMNVSTLELGDSALYLCASSLVGGQGNEKLFFGSGTQLSVL.